This paragraph covers one T cell receptor beta chain sequence. The source of the sample is a study of CD8+CD57+ T cells in acquired aplastic anemia. Across the whole study: Yields of DNA that came from sorted CD4+ and CD8+ cells averaged approximately 3.2 ug.

The CDR3 loop spans 16 amino acids. The V end was cut by 0 bases, the J end by 4 bases, with 16 bases between. The germline V gene encodes CDR1 SGHRS and CDR2 YFSETQ. Genomic DNA, the template, was used for profiling of the TCR beta VDJ and CDR3. TCRdb re-called the reads through MiXCR, storing one row per CDR3 protein. Of 110,000 or so distinct CDR3 sequences listed, around 50% were seen once; the top ten hold under 35%. Specimen: sorted CD4+, CD8+, or CD8+CD57+ T cells (not recorded which) from PBMCs. The sequence came from a human donor in good health, serving as a control. The chain links TRBV5-1 to TRBJ1-2; D is ambiguous. The CDR3 reads CASSLDVGGTRYGYTF. Here the CDR3 DNA reads TGCGCCAGCAGCTTGGACGTCGGAGGAACGCGCTATGGCTACACCTTC.